Following are 19 T cell receptor beta chains from one sample sequenced in a study of CD8 T cells in Susac syndrome. RNA was extracted with the RNeasy kit, and a quantity of roughly 0.5 to 1 ug was reverse transcribed using random hexamers. TCRdb independently ran MiXCR on the immunoSEQ multiplex PCR reads; one entry per CDR3 protein. The sample consists of approximately 190,000 distinct CDR3 sequences, just under 95% of them appearing once. Sequencing was carried out using CD8+ T cells from PBMCs. These receptors originate from a human donor with Susac syndrome.

This chain uses TRBV20-1 with TRBJ2-6; unclear D gene. Trimming removed 6 bases from V and 0 bases from J, with 12 bases in between. Germline V gene lookup returns CDR1 DFQATT and CDR2 SNEGSKA (reference sequence). There are 15 residues in the CDR3. CDR3 bases: TGCAGTGCGCGGACGGCAAGCTCTGGGGCCAACGTCCTGACTTTC. It yields the protein CSARTASSGANVLTF.

The chain links TRBV5-1 to TRBJ2-5; D ambiguous. V dropped 1 base and J dropped 1 base, with 8 bases sitting between them. The CDR3 is made up of 14 amino acids. The germline V gene has CDR1 SGHRS and CDR2 YFSETQ. CDR3 residues: CASSLTDLQETQYF. The CDR3 DNA reads TGCGCCAGCAGCTTGACGGACCTCCAAGAGACCCAGTACTTC.

This chain uses TRBV11-1 with TRBJ2-2; no definite D call. Germline loops: CDR1 SGHAT, CDR2 FQDESV (reference sequence). Between the trimmed V and J ends, which lost 5 bases and 1 base, there was a span of 14 bases. This CDR3 is 16 amino acids long. CDR3 residues: CASSAEPQENTGELFF. For the CDR3, the DNA is TGTGCCAGCAGCGCCGAGCCGCAGGAGAACACCGGGGAGCTGTTTTTT.

V is TRBV27 and J is TRBJ2-1; D possibly corresponds to TRBD1 (6 bases). This CDR3 has 13 amino acids. Deletions cut 4 bases from V and 4 bases from J, with 8 bases between. From germline, CDR1 is MNHEY and CDR2 SMNVEV (reference sequence). CDR3 loop: CASSYRAYNEQFF. The CDR3 DNA sequence: TGTGCCAGCAGTTACAGGGCGTACAATGAGCAGTTCTTC.

This rearrangement joins TRBV7-8 to TRBJ2-3; a possible D gene is TRBD2 (6 bases). This CDR3 has 15 residues. Trimming removed 3 bases at V and 4 bases at J, with 14 bases between. CDR1 and CDR2 (germline): SGHVS, FQNEAQ. The CDR3 nucleotides are TGTGCCAGCAGCTTTCGAGCTAGCGCCTCAGATACGCAGTATTTT. As protein: CASSFRASASDTQYF.

The chain uses TRBV4-1 and TRBJ2-1, with 10 bases that match TRBD2. Germline lookup yields CDR1 MGHRA and CDR2 YSYEKL. The length of the CDR3 is 15 residues. Trimming took 2 bases from V and 6 from J; bases not matched to a gene: 4. The CDR3 loop is CASSQLAGVPNEQFF. DNA of the CDR3: TGCGCCAGCAGCCAACTAGCGGGGGTCCCCAATGAGCAGTTCTTC.

This chain connects TRBV3-1 to TRBJ2-1; 8 bases fit TRBD2. V lost 1 base, J lost 0 bases, and 2 bases stayed unmatched. Per germline, CDR1 LGHDT and CDR2 YNNKEL (reference sequence). The CDR3 covers 16 residues. In DNA, the CDR3 is TGTGCCAGCAGCCAAGGACTAGCGTCCTCCTACAATGAGCAGTTCTTC. Amino acids: CASSQGLASSYNEQFF.

The V gene is TRBV5-1, the J gene TRBJ2-6, with TRBD1 matching 8 bases. CDR3 size: 17 residues. In germline, CDR1 is SGHRS, CDR2 YFSETQ. V shed 4 bases, J shed 1 base, and the junction held 7 bases outside the gene matches. Here the CDR3 reads CASSHRQGSSGANVLTF. The CDR3, as DNA: TGCGCCAGCAGCCATCGACAGGGGAGTTCTGGGGCCAACGTCCTGACTTTC.

The chain combines TRBV27 with TRBJ1-2; D is uncertain. The CDR3 consists of 15 residues. Between the trimmed V and J ends, which lost 3 bases and 8 bases, there was a span of 19 bases. Germline lookup yields CDR1 MNHEY and CDR2 SMNVEV (reference sequence). DNA of the CDR3: TGTGCCAGCAGTTTCGATTGGGAGGGTCGACTCGGCTACACCTTC. It yields the protein CASSFDWEGRLGYTF.

In its sample, this clonotype was seen once. At one of its ends the junction is not consistent with the germline gene, which may arise from a read error. The chain links TRBV30 to TRBJ2-7; 14 bases fit TRBD2. Germline V gene sequence: CDR1 GTSNPN, CDR2 SVGIG (reference sequence). The CDR3 totals 13 residues. The chain's CDR3 is CALEGTSGGLRFF. In DNA, the CDR3 is TGTGCCTTGGAAGGGACTAGCGGGGGCCTTCGCTTCTTC.

The V call is TRBV7-8, the J call TRBJ2-1; TRBD2 is a possible D gene (7 bases). V was clipped by 0 bases and J by 10 bases, with 10 bases between them. This CDR3 spans 13 amino acids. Germline values: CDR1 SGHVS, CDR2 FQNEAQ. The DNA of the CDR3 is TGTGCCAGCAGCTTAGCAGGGGGGGAAGAGCAGTTCTTC. It encodes CASSLAGGEEQFF.

The V and J genes are TRBV24-1 and TRBJ2-3; D is possibly TRBD2 (6 bases). CDR1 and CDR2 from the germline V gene are KGHDR and SFDVKD. The length of the CDR3 is 16 residues. V was shortened by 8 bases and J by 1 base, with 18 bases between the two germline ends. The CDR3 spells CATTISEGTRTDTQYF. Here the CDR3 DNA reads TGTGCCACCACAATATCCGAGGGGACTCGCACAGATACGCAGTATTTT.

V usage is TRBV28 and J usage is TRBJ1-5, with D hard to call. Looked up from germline, CDR1 is MDHEN and CDR2 is SYDVKM. The CDR3 runs 14 residues. The V gene lost 5 bases and the J gene lost 3 bases, with 11 bases spanning the gap. The CDR3 protein is CASSPPGFNQPQHF. Written as DNA, the CDR3 is TGTGCCAGCAGTCCTCCTGGTTTCAATCAGCCCCAGCATTTT.

V usage is TRBV6-4 and J usage is TRBJ1-6; D is perhaps TRBD1 (5 bases). The V gene's germline CDR1 is MRHNA and CDR2 SNTAGT. V was shortened by 3 bases and J by 4 bases, with 7 bases between the two germline ends. CDR3 size: 14 residues. CDR3 amino acids: CASSEGEYNSPLHF. CDR3 DNA: TGTGCCAGCAGTGAGGGGGAGTATAATTCACCCCTCCACTTT.

The chain uses TRBV6-5 and TRBJ2-1; 12 bases are shared with TRBD2. CDR1 and CDR2 (germline): MNHEY, SVGAGI. J was trimmed by 8 bases and V by 6 bases; bases with no gene match: 8. The length of the CDR3 is 15 residues. The CDR3, as DNA: TGTGCCAGCAGCCCACCTAGCGGGGGGGCCTATGAGCAGTTCTTC. Protein product: CASSPPSGGAYEQFF.

V and J are TRBV4-1 and TRBJ2-7; D gene uncertain. Between the trimmed V and J ends, which lost 1 base and 0 bases, there was a span of 13 bases. The CDR3 is 16 amino acids. Germline CDR1 and CDR2: MGHRA and YSYEKL. CDR3 region: CASSQGMGDISYEQYF. CDR3 nucleotide sequence: TGCGCCAGCAGCCAAGGAATGGGTGACATCTCCTACGAGCAGTACTTC.

The chain combines TRBV20-1 with TRBJ1-5; possibly TRBD1 for D (5 bases). Trimming removed 5 bases at V and 4 bases at J, with 12 bases between. There are 13 residues in the CDR3. CDR1 is DFQATT and CDR2 is SNEGSKA in the germline V gene (reference sequence). This chain's CDR3 is CSAGRDSNQPQHF. The CDR3 region has the DNA TGCAGTGCTGGCCGGGACTCTAATCAGCCCCAGCATTTT.

The V call is TRBV20-1, the J call TRBJ2-7, with a weak D call TRBD2 (5 bases). The V gene's germline CDR1 is DFQATT and CDR2 SNEGSKA (reference sequence). Trimming pared 2 bases from V and 6 bases from J, leaving 14 bases between. The length of the CDR3 is 13 residues. The CDR3 DNA follows: TGCAGTGCTAGACAGAAGAGCGGCGCCGAGCAGTACTTC. Amino acids: CSARQKSGAEQYF.

V and J are TRBV7-9 and TRBJ2-7; D is perhaps TRBD1 (6 bases). Germline CDR1 SEHNR, CDR2 FQNEAQ (reference sequence). CDR3 length: 13 amino acids. V was clipped by 5 bases and J by 3 bases, with 11 bases between them. CDR3 sequence reads: CASSPGQNYEQYF. The CDR3 DNA reads as TGTGCCAGCAGCCCTGGACAGAACTACGAGCAGTACTTC.